The sequence of this T cell receptor beta chain was determined in a study of spatial heterogeneity in lung cancer (dated by TCRdb to the late 2010s). In the study overall: Beta-chain transcripts were consistently detected in greater numbers than alpha-chain transcripts, which likely reflects a higher abundance of beta-chain transcripts. In the raw uncorrected reads, each unique combination of TCR and UMI appeared on average more than ten times. At surgery, 200 or so tumor regions, approximately 64 matched nontumor lung samples and 50 to 60 PBMC samples were TCR-sequenced for both alpha and beta chains. Nonsynonymous mutation counts, determined by whole-exome sequencing of tumor tissue, were related to TCR repertoire features. In non-small cell lung cancer, the study made a quantitative comparison of TCR alpha and beta repertoires among multiple tumor regions, matched nontumor lung and blood. The research as a whole found: Ubiquitous expanded tumor TCRs showed up in blood more often at tumor resection than at routine follow-up. Confirming at a functional level the hypothesis that regional TCRs recognize regional mutations was considered to require additional single-cell paired TCR alpha and beta sequencing.

What the time point label conveys for this sample: sample taken at primary tumor resection. Whole RNA extracted from tumor and nontumor lung tissue, or from cryopreserved PBMC samples, was used for TCR sequencing without cell sorting. Donors were 72 patients with early-stage, untreated non-small cell lung cancer from the lung TRACERx cohort. A patient was chosen for TCR sequencing only when enough RNA was available from at least two tumor regions. This clonotype was seen at least ten times. Its antigen is still unknown. It has no much larger one-base neighbor in the sample; base qualities were not kept. The library was prepared using 5' RACE. These reads were obtained on a NextSeq 500. To allow correction of PCR and sequencing errors, the TCR library protocol tagged every TCR cDNA molecule with a unique molecular identifier. The published analysis was carried out like this. Decombinator tools were used for TCR identification, UMI-based error correction and CDR3 extraction. TCRs above a frequency of 2 per 1,000, corresponding to the top 1% of the tumor frequency distribution, were defined as expanded. Renyi diversity was calculated using the R vegan package after each repertoire was subsampled 100 times to 5,000 TCRs. CDR3 similarity networks were built from amino acid triplet string-kernel similarity, connecting CDR3s with pairwise similarity above 0.82. TCRdb applied fastp at Q25 and MiXCR to the public reads, then kept only in-frame beta chains. Entries that share a CDR3 protein sequence are merged under the most common genes and DNA. V and J calls and clone size were set by TCRdb, not the authors. Within this sample are 50,000 to 55,000 distinct CDR3 sequences, with under 7.5% of them counted one time only. The ten largest clones take up about 3% of the sample.

This clonotype was sampled from a female donor with early-stage non-small cell lung cancer. Sample: PBMCs, taken at surgery.

The nucleotide sequence is TGCAGCGTTCCAAGGAGCGCATATGGCTACACCTTC. Protein translation: CSVPRSAYGYTF. Recombination linked TRBV29-1 to TRBJ1-2, with no confident D gene call. For CDR1 and CDR2, the germline V gene lists SQVTM and ANQGSEA. V gives up 5 bases and J gives up 5 bases, and the segment between their germline ends measures 12 bases. Inclusive of the bounding cysteine and phenylalanine, the CDR3 is 12 residues long. Just CDR3 DNA is preserved here, 36 bases in frame from base 1.